This note documents a single TCR beta chain sequence. The target antigen is unknown. The data are from a study of T cell repertoires and HLA-DP antigens. Study-level information: The donors, ranging 18-to-29 to 60-to-69 years, included a couple of males and one female.

Each pre-culture CD4+ sample aimed for fewer than 250,000 T cell genomes at deep resolution. Method: immunoSEQ multiplex PCR; TCRdb's copy keeps in-frame clones and lacks some. Among over 60,000 clones, around 80% were seen once, and the ten largest hold approximately 1.4%. CDR1 and CDR2 from the germline V gene are SGHRS and YFSETQ. CDR3 size: 16 residues. V dropped 4 bases and J dropped 9; count of bases not matched to a gene: 15. Study observations and caveats: Against one allele, clones undetected before culture averaged 36.3%; against the other, 50.6%.

Sequencing input: CD4+ T cells from PBMCs. The genes are TRBV5-1 and TRBJ2-1; 8 nucleotides agree with TRBD1. This clonotype originated in a man in his sixties in good health and CMV-seronegative. The CDR3: CASSQTLQGAGGEQFF. In DNA form, the CDR3 reads TGCGCCAGCAGCCAAACGCTCCAGGGGGCAGGGGGTGAGCAGTTCTTC.